This T cell receptor beta chain emerged from a study of shared clonotypes between healthy human individuals. Researchers divided each subset's genomic DNA evenly across several immunoSEQ plates. Template amounts of 250 to 350 ng DNA, tens of thousands of T cell genomes, were employed in unsorted PBMC replicate PCRs. Repertoires were generated with immunoSEQ multiplex PCR, while TCRdb's copy carries only in-frame clones and drops some. The sample has 450,000 to 600,000 clones, 79% seen once. What was sequenced was PBMCs. This TCR came from a woman aged 40-49 years in good health. Some clones in this sample may be carry-over from other donors' samples.

The CDR3 coding sequence is TGCGCCAGCAGCCGTGGCGGGATGGCAGATACGCAGTATTTT. Translated: CASSRGGMADTQYF. The rearrangement links TRBV4-3 to TRBJ2-3; possibly TRBD2 for D (6 bases). This CDR3 has 14 amino acids. Trimming removed 4 bases at V and 4 bases at J, with 12 bases between. Per germline, CDR1 LGHNA and CDR2 YSLEER.